Given below is one T cell receptor beta chain in context. No antigen is known for it. This record comes from a study of shared clonotypes between healthy human individuals. Notes on the study in general: Naive CD4 clonotype sharing across a handful of donors was approximately 5%. Lower generation probabilities were found for non-shared clonotypes than for those shared by all four donors.

Sequenced by immunoSEQ multiplex PCR; TCRdb stores in-frame clones only, minus some. The top ten hold 24% of the sample, which has about 680,000 clones, around 92% seen once. V was clipped by 0 bases and J by 5 bases; unmatched bases: 6. CDR1 and CDR2 (germline): LGHNA, YSLEER. The CDR3 runs 16 residues. CD45RO-negative cells were positively selected for CCR7, leaving out terminally differentiated effector memory CD45RA+ cells. Sequenced: naive CD8+ T cells sorted from blood. J is TRBJ2-1 and V is TRBV4-3; TRBD2 matches 8 bases. The sequence derives from a man aged 30-40 years in good health. The CDR3 DNA follows: TGCGCCAGCAGCCAAGATACAAGCGGGAGAAACAATGAGCAGTTCTTC. Its protein product is CASSQDTSGRNNEQFF.